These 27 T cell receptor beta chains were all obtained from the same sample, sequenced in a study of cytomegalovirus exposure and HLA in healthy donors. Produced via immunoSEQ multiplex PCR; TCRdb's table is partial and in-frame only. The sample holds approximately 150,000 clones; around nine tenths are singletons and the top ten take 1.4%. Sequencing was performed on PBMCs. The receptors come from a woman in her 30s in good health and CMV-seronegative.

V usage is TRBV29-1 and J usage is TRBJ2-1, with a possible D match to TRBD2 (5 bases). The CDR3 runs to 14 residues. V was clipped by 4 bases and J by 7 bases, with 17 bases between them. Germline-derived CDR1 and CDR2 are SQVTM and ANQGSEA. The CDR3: CSVGGFGVSNEQFF. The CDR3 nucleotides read TGCAGCGTTGGAGGTTTCGGGGTCAGTAATGAGCAGTTCTTC.

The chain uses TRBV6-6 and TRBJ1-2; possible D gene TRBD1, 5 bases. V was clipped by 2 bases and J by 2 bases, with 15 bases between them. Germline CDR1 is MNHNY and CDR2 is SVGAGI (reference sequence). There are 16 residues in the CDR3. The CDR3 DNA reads TGTGCCAGCAGTTACCTAGCTCGGGACTCAAACTATGGCTACACCTTC. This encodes CASSYLARDSNYGYTF.

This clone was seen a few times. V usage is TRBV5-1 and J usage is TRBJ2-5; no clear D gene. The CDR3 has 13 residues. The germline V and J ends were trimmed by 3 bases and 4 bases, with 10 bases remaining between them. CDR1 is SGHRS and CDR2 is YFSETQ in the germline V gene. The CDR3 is CASSSEPSETQYF. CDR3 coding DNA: TGCGCCAGCAGCTCCGAGCCCTCAGAGACCCAGTACTTC.

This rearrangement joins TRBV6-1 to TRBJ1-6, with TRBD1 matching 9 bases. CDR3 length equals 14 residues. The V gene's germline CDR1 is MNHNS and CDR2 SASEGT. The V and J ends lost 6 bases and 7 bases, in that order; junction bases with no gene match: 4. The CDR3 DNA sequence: TGTGCCAGCAGATCCGGGACAGGGAATTCACCCCTCCACTTT. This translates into CASRSGTGNSPLHF.

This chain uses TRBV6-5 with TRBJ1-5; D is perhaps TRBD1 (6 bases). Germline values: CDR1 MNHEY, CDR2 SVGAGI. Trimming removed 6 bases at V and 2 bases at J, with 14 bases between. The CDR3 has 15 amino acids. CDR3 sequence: CASSPQGFGNQPQHF. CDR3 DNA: TGTGCCAGCAGCCCTCAGGGGTTCGGCAATCAGCCCCAGCATTTT.

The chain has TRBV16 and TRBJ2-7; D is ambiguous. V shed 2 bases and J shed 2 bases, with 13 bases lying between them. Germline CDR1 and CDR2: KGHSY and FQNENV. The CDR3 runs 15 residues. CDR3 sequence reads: CASSQGTTVPYEQYF. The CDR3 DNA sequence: TGTGCCAGCAGCCAAGGTACTACCGTGCCCTACGAGCAGTACTTC.

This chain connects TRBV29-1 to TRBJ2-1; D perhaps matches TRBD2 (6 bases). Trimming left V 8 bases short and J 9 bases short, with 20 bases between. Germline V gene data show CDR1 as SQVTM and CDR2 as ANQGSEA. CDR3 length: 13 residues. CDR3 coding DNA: TGCAGCCTTAGACCCAGGGTGGGGGGTGAGCAGTTCTTC. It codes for CSLRPRVGGEQFF.

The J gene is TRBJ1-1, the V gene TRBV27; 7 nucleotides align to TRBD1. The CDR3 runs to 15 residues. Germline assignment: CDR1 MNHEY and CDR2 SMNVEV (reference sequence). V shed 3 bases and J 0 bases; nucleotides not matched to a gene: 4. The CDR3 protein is CASSFRQGMNTEAFF. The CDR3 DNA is TGTGCCAGCAGTTTCCGACAGGGAATGAACACTGAAGCTTTCTTT.

In DNA, the CDR3 is TGTGCCAGCAGCTTAGGGGACAGGGGGCAGGTTAGATGGACTGAAGCTTTCTTT. This encodes CASSLGDRGQVRWTEAFF. The rearrangement uses TRBV7-2 and TRBJ1-1; 12 nucleotides line up with TRBD1. Germline V CDR1 and CDR2: SGHTA, FQGNSA. The junction had 11 bases not matched to a gene; V was cut back by 1 base and J by 5 bases. The CDR3 contains 18 residues.

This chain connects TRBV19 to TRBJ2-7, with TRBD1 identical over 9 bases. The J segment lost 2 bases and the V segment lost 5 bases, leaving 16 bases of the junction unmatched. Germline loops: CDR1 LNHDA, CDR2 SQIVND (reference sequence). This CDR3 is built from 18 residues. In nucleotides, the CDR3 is TGTGCCAGTAGTCCCGCCCGACAGGGGGTTTTGACTGCCTACGAGCAGTACTTC. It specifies CASSPARQGVLTAYEQYF.

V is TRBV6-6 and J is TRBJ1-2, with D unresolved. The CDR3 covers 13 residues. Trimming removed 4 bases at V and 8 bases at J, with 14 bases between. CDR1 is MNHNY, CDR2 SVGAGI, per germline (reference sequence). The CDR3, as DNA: TGTGCCAGCAGTTCGGGGTTACGAGGAGGCTACACCTTC. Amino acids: CASSSGLRGGYTF.

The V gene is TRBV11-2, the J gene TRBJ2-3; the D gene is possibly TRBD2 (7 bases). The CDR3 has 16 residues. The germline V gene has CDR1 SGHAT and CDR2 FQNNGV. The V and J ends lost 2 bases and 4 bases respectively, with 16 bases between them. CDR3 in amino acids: CASSLSGGAPADTQYF. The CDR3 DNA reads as TGTGCCAGCAGCTTAAGTGGGGGGGCCCCCGCAGATACGCAGTATTTT.

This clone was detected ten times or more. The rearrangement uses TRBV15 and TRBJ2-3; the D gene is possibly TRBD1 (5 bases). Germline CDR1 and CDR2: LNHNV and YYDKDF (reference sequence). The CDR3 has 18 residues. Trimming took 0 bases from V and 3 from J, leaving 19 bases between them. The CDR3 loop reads CATSRELRTLRGTDTQYF. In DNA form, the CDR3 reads TGTGCCACCAGCAGAGAGCTTCGGACACTACGTGGGACAGATACGCAGTATTTT.

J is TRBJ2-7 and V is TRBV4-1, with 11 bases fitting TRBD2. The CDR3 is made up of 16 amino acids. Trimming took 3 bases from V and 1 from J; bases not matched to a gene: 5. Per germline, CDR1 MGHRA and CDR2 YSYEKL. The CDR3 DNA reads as TGCGCCAGCAGCCATGCCGGGACTAGCGGTTCCTACGAGCAGTACTTC. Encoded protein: CASSHAGTSGSYEQYF.

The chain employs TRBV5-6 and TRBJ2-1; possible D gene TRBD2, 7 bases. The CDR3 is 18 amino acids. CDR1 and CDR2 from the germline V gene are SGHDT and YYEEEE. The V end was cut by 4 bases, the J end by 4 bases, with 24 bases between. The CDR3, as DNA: TGTGCCAGCAGCCCTTCGGGACTGCGGGGGCTACTGTACAATGAGCAGTTCTTC. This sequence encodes CASSPSGLRGLLYNEQFF.

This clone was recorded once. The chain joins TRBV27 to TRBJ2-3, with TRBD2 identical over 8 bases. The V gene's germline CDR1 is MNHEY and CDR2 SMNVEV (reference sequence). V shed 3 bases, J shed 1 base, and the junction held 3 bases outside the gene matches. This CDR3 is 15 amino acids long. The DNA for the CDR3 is TGTGCCAGCAGTTTCCAAGCGGGGGGCACAGATACGCAGTATTTT. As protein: CASSFQAGGTDTQYF.

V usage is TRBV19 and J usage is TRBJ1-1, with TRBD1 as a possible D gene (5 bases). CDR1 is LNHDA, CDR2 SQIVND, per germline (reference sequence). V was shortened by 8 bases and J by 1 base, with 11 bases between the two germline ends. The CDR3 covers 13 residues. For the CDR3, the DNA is TGTGCCAGTTCAAGCGGGGGGAACACTGAAGCTTTCTTT. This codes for CASSSGGNTEAFF.

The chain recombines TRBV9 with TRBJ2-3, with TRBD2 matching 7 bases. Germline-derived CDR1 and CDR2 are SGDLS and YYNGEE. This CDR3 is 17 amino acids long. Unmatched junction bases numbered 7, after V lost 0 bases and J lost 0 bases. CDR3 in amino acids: CASSVDVGDYSTDTQYF. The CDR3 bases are TGTGCCAGCAGCGTAGATGTTGGGGACTATAGCACAGATACGCAGTATTTT. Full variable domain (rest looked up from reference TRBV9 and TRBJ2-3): DSGVTQTPKHLITATGQRVTLRCSPRSGDLSVYWYQQSLDQGLQFLIQYYNGEERAKGNILERFSAQQFPDLHSELNLSSLELGDSALYFCASSVDVGDYSTDTQYFGPGTRLTVL.

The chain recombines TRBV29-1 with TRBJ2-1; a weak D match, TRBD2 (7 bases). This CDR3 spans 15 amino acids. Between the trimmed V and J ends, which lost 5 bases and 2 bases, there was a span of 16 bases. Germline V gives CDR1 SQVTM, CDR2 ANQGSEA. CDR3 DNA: TGCAGCGTTCTGGGGGGGCGTAGGGCCTACAATGAGCAGTTCTTC. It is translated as CSVLGGRRAYNEQFF.

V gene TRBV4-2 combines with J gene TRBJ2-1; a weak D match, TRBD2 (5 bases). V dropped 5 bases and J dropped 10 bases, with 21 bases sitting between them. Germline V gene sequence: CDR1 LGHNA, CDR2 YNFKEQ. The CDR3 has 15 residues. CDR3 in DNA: TGTGCCAGCAGCTTTCTTAAGACTGTGGAGGAGGAGCAGTTCTTC. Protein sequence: CASSFLKTVEEEQFF.

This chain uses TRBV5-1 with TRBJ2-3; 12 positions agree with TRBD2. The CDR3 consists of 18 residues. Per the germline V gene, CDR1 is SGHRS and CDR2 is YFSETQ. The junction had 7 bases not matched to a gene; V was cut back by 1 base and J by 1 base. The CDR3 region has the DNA TGCGCCAGCAGCTTGTTACTAGCGGGGGGAGCTGGCACAGATACGCAGTATTTT. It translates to CASSLLLAGGAGTDTQYF.

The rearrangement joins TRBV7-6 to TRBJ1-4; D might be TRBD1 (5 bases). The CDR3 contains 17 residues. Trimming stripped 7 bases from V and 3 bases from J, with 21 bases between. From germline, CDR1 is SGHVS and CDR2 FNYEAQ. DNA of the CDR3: TGTGCCAGCACTCCCCTGGGGTTTGGGGCGGCTAATGAAAAACTGTTTTTT. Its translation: CASTPLGFGAANEKLFF.

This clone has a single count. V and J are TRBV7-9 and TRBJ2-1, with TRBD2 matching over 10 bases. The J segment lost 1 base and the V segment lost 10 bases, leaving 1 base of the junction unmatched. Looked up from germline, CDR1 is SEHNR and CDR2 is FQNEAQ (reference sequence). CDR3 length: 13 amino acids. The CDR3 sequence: CATSGGSYNEQFF. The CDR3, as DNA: TGTGCCACTAGCGGGGGTTCCTACAATGAGCAGTTCTTC.

The CDR3, as DNA: TGTGCCAGCTCACCAGAGCTTGAGAATAACTATGGCTACACCTTC. Its translation is CASSPELENNYGYTF. The J gene is TRBJ1-2, the V gene TRBV18; D call uncertain. CDR1 is KGHSH and CDR2 is LQKENI in the germline V gene. With 2 bases removed from V and 1 base from J, the gap between germline ends came to 11 bases. The CDR3 runs 15 residues.

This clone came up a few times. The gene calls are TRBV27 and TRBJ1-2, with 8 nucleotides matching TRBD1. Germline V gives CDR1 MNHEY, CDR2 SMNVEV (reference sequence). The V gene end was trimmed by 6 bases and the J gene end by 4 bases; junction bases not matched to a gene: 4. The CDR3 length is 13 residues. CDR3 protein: CASRRTGPYGYTF. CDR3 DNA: TGTGCCAGCAGACGGACAGGGCCCTATGGCTACACCTTC.

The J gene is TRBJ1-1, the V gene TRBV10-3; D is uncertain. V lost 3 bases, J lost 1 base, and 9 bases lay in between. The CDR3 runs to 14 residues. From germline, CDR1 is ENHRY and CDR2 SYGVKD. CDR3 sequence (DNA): TGTGCCATCAGTGAACGGCGGGAGAACACTGAAGCTTTCTTT. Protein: CAISERRENTEAFF.

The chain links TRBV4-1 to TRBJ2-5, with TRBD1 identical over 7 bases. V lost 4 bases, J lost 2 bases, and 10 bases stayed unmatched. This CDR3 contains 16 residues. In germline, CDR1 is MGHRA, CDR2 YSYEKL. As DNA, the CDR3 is TGCGCCAGCAGCCCAACCTGGACAGGACAGCAAGAGACCCAGTACTTC. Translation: CASSPTWTGQQETQYF.